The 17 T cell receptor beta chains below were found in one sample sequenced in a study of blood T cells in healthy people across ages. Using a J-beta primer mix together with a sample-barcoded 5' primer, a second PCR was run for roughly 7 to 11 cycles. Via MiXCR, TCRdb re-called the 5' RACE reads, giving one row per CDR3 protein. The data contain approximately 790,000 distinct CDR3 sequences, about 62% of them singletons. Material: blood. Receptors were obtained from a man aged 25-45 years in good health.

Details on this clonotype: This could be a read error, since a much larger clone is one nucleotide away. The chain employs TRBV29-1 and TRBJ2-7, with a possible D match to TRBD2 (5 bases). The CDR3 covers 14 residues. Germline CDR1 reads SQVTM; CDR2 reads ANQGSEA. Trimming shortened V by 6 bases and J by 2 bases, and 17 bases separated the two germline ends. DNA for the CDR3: TGCAGCGTCTCTAGCAACTTTGGGACCTACGAGCAGTACTTC. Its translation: CSVSSNFGTYEQYF.

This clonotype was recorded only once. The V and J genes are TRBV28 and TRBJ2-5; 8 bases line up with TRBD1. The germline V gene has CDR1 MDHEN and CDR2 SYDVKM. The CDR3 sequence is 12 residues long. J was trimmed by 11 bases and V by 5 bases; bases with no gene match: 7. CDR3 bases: TGTGCCAGCAGTGGACAGGGAAATGGGCAGTACTTC. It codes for CASSGQGNGQYF.

The CDR3 sequence is CASSRRAGVQETQYF. CDR3 in DNA: TGTGCCAGCAGCCGACGGGCAGGGGTCCAAGAGACCCAGTACTTC. The gene calls are TRBV7-2 and TRBJ2-5, with TRBD1 as a possible D gene (6 bases). This CDR3 has 15 residues. Trimming took off 5 bases at V and 1 base at J, with 14 bases between the two ends. The V gene's germline CDR1 is SGHTA and CDR2 FQGNSA. The full variable domain, completed using reference TRBV7-2 and TRBJ2-5, is GAGVSQSPSNKVTEKGKDVELRCDPISGHTALYWYRQSLGQGLEFLIYFQGNSAPDKSGLPSDRFSAERTGGSVSTLTIQRTQQEDSAVYLCASSRRAGVQETQYFGPGTRLLVL.

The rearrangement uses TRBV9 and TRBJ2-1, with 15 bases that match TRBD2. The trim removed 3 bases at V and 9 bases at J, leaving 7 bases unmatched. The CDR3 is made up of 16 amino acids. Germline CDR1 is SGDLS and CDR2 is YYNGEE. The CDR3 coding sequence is TGTGCCAGCAGCGGGACTAGCGGGGGGGCCTTTAGTGAGCAGTTCTTC. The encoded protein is CASSGTSGGAFSEQFF. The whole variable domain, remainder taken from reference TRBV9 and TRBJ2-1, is DSGVTQTPKHLITATGQRVTLRCSPRSGDLSVYWYQQSLDQGLQFLIQYYNGEERAKGNILERFSAQQFPDLHSELNLSSLELGDSALYFCASSGTSGGAFSEQFFGPGTRLTVL.

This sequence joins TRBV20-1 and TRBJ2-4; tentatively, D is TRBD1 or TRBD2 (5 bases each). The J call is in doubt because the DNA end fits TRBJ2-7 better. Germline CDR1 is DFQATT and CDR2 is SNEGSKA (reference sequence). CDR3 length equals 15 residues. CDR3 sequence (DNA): TGCAGTGCTTCTTCCGGGACCGCTATCTCTTACGAGCAGTACTTC. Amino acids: CSASSGTAISYEQYF.

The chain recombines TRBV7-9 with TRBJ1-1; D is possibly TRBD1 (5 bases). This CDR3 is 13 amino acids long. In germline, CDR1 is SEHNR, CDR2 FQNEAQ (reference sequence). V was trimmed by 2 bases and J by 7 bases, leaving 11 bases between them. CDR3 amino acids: CASSLTGAGEAFF. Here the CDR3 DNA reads TGTGCCAGCAGCTTAACCGGGGCGGGTGAAGCTTTCTTT.

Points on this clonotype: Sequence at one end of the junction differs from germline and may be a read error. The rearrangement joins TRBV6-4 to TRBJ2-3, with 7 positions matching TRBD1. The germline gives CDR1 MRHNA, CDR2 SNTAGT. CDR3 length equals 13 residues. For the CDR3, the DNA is TGTACCAGCAGACGGACAGGAACAGATACGCAGTATTTT. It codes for CTSRRTGTDTQYF.

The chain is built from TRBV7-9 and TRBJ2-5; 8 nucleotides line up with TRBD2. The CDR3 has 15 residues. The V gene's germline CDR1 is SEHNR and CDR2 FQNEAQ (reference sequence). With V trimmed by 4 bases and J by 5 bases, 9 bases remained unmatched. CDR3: CASSSEYSGEETQYF. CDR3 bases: TGTGCCAGCAGCTCGGAGTATAGCGGGGAGGAGACCCAGTACTTC.

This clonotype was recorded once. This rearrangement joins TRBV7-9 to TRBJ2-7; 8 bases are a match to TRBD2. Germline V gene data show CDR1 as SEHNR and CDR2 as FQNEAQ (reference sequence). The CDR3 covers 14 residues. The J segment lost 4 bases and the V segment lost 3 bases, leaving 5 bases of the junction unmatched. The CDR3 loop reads CASSFGGAGYEQYF. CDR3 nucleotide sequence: TGTGCCAGCAGCTTCGGGGGGGCCGGGTACGAGCAGTACTTC.

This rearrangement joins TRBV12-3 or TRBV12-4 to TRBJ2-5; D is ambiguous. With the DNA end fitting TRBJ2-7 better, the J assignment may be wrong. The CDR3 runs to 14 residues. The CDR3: CASSLIRSTSEQYF. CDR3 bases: TGTGCCAGCAGTTTAATCAGGAGTACGTCCGAGCAGTACTTC.

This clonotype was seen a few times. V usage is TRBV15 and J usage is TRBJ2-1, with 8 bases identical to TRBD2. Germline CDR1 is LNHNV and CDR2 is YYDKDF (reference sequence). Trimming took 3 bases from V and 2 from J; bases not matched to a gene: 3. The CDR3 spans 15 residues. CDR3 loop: CATSSTSGAYNEQFF. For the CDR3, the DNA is TGTGCCACCAGCAGTACTAGCGGTGCCTACAATGAGCAGTTCTTC.

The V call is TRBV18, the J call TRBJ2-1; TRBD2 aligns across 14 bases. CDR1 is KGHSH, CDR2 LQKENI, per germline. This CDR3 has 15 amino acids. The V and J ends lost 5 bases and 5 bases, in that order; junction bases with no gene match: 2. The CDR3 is CASSKTSGGDNEQFF. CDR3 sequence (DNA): TGTGCCAGCTCAAAGACTAGCGGGGGGGACAATGAGCAGTTCTTC.

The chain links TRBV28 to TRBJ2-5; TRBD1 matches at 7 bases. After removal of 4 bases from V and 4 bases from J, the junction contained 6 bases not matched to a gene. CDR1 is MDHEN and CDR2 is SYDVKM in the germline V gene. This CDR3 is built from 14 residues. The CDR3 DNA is TGTGCCAGCAGTTCGGGACAGAGGGTAGAGACCCAGTACTTC. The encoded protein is CASSSGQRVETQYF.

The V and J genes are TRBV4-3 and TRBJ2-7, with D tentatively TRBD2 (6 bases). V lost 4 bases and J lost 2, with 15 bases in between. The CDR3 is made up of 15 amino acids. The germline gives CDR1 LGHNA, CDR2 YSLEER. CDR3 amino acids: CASSPTSNGAYEQYF. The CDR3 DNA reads TGCGCCAGCAGCCCGACTAGTAACGGGGCCTACGAGCAGTACTTC.

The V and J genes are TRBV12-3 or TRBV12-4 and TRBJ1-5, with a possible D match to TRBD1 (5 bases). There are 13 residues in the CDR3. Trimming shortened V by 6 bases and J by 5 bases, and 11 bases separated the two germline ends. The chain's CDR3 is CASSETVDQPQHF. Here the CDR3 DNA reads TGTGCCAGCAGCGAGACAGTCGATCAGCCCCAGCATTTT.

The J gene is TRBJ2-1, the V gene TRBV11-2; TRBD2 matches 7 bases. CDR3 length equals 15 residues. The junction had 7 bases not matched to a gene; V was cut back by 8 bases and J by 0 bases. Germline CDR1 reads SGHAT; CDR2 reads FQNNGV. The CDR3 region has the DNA TGTGCCAGCGAAGCTCGGGGGGACTCCTACAATGAGCAGTTCTTC. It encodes CASEARGDSYNEQFF.

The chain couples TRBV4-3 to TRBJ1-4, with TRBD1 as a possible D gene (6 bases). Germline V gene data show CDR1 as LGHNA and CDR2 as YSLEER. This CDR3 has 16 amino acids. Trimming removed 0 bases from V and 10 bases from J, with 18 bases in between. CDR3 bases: TGCGCCAGCAGCCAAGATAGGGGGGCCCTGGTCGGAAAACTGTTTTTT. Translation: CASSQDRGALVGKLFF.